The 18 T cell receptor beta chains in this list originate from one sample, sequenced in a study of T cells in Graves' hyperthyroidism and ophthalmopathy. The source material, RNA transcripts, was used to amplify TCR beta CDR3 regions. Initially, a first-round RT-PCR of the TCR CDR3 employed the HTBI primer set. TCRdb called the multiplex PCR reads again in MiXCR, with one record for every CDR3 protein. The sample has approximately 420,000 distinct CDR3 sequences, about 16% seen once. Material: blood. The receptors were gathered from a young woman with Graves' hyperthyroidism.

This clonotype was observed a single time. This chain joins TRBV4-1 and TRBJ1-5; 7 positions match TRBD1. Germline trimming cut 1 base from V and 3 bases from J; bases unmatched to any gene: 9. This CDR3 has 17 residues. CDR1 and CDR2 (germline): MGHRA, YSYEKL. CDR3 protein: CASSQGGSGGANQPQHF. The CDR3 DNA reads TGCGCCAGCAGCCAAGGAGGTTCAGGGGGTGCCAATCAGCCCCAGCATTTT.

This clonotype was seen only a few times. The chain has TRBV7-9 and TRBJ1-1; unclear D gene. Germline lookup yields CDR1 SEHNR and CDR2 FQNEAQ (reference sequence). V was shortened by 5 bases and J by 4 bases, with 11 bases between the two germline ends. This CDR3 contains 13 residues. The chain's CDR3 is CASSPPAVTEAFF. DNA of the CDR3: TGTGCCAGCAGCCCCCCGGCGGTCACTGAAGCTTTCTTT.

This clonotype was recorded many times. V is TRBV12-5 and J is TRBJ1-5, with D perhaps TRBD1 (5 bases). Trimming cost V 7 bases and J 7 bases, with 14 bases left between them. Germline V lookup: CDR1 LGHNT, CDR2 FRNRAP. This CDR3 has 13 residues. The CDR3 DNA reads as TGTGCTAGTGCCCTTGGGGGACCCCAGCCCCAGCATTTT. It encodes CASALGGPQPQHF. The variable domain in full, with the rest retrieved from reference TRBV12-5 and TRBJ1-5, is DARVTQTPRHKVTEMGQEVTMRCQPILGHNTVFWYRQTMMQGLELLAYFRNRAPLDDSGMPKDRFSAEMPDATLATLKIQPSEPRDSAVYFCASALGGPQPQHFGDGTRLSIL.

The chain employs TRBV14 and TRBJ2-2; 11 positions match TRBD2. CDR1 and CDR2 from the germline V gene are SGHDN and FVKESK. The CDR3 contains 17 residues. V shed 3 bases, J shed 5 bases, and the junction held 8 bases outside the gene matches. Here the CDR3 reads CASSQELAGVLTGELFF. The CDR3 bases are TGTGCCAGCAGCCAGGAACTAGCGGGAGTTTTAACCGGGGAGCTGTTTTTT.

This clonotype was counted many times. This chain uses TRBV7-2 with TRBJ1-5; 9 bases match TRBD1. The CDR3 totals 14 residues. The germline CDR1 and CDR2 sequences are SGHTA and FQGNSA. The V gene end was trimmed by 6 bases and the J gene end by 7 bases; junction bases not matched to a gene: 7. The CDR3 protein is CASSTDRGGQPQHF. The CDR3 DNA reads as TGTGCCAGCAGTACCGACAGGGGGGGACAGCCCCAGCATTTT. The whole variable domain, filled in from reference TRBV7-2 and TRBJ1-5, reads GAGVSQSPSNKVTEKGKDVELRCDPISGHTALYWYRQSLGQGLEFLIYFQGNSAPDKSGLPSDRFSAERTGGSVSTLTIQRTQQEDSAVYLCASSTDRGGQPQHFGDGTRLSIL.

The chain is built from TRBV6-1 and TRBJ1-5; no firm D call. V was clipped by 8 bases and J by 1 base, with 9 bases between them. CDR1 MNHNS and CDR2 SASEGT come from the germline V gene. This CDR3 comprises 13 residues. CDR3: CASSRRSNQPQHF. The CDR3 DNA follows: TGTGCCAGCTCCCGGAGAAGCAATCAGCCCCAGCATTTT.

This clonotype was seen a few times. CDR3 nucleotide sequence: TGTGCCAGCAAGGCGTCGGGTTGGTACGAGCAGTACTTC. Its protein product is CASKASGWYEQYF. The chain links TRBV6-1 to TRBJ2-7; D unresolved. The germline V gene has CDR1 MNHNS and CDR2 SASEGT. CDR3 length: 13 amino acids. Trimming cost V 7 bases and J 4 bases, with 14 bases left between them.

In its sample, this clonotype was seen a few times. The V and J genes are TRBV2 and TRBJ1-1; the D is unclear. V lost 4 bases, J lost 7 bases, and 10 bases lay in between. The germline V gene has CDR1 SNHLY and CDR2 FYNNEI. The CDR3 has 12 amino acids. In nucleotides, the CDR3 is TGTGCCAGCAGTGGAACGGGTCTTGAAGCTTTCTTT. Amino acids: CASSGTGLEAFF.

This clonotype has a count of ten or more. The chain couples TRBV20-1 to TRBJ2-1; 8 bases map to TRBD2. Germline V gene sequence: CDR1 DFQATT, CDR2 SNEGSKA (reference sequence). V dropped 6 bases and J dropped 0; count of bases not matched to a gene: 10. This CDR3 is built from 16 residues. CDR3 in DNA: TGCAGTGCCACAACGGGACTAGTGGGCTCCTACAATGAGCAGTTCTTC. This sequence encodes CSATTGLVGSYNEQFF.

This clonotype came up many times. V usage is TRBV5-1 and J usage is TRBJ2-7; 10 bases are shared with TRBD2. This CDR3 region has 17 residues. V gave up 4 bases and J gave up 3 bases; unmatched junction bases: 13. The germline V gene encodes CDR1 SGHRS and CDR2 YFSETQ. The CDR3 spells CASSPEGGLAENYEQYF. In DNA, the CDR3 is TGCGCCAGCAGCCCCGAGGGCGGACTAGCGGAAAACTACGAGCAGTACTTC.

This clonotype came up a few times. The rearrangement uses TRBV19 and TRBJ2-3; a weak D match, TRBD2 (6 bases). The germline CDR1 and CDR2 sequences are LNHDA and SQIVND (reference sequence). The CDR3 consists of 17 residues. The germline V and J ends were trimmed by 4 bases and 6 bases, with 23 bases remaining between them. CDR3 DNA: TGTGCCAGTAGTACGGGACTTCGGTTTCCTCTCGCGGATACGCAGTATTTT. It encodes CASSTGLRFPLADTQYF.

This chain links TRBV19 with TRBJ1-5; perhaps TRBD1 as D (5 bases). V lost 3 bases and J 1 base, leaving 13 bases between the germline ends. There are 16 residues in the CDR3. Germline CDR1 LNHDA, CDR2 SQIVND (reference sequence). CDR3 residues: CASSMGVERSNQPQHF. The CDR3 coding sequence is TGTGCCAGTAGTATGGGGGTGGAGCGAAGCAATCAGCCCCAGCATTTT.

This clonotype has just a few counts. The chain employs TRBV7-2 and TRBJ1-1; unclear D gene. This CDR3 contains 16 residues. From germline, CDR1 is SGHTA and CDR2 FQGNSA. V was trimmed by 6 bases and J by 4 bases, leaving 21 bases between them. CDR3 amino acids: CASRYRVSQGFTEAFF. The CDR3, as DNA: TGTGCCAGCAGGTACCGGGTCTCCCAAGGCTTCACTGAAGCTTTCTTT.

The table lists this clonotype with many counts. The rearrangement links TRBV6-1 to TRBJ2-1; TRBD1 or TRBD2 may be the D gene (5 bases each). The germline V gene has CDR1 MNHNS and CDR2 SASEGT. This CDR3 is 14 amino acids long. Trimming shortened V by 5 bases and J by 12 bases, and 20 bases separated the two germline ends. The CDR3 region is CASSSITRGIGQFF. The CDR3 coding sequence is TGTGCCAGCAGTTCGATCACGAGGGGAATAGGGCAGTTCTTC.

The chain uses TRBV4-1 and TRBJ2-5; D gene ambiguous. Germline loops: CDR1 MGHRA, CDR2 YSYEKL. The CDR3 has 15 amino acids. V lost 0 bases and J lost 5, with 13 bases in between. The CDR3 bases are TGCGCCAGCAGCCAAGACTACTCCGTCGGGGAGACCCAGTACTTC. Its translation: CASSQDYSVGETQYF.

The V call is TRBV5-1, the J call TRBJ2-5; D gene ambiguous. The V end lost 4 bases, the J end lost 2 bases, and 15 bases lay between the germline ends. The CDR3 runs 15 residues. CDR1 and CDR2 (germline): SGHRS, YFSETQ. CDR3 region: CASSRTSTLQETQYF. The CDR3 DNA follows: TGCGCCAGCAGCCGTACGAGCACTCTACAAGAGACCCAGTACTTC. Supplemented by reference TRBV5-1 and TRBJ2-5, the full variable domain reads KAGVTQTPRYLIKTRGQQVTLSCSPISGHRSVSWYQQTPGQGLQFLFEYFSETQRNKGNFPGRFSGRQFSNSRSEMNVSTLELGDSALYLCASSRTSTLQETQYFGPGTRLLVL.

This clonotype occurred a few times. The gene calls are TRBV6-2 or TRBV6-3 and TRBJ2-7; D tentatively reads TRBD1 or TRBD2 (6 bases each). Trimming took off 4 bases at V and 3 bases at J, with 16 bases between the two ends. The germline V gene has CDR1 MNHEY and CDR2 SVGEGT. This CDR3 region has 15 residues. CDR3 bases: TGTGCCAGCAGTTCTCTAGGCGGGACACTCTACGAGCAGTACTTC. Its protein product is CASSSLGGTLYEQYF.

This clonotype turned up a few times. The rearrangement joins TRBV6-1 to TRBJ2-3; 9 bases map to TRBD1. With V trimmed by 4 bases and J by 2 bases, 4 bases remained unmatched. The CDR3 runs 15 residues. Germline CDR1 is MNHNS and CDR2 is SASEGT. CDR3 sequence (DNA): TGTGCCAGCAGTGTTGGGACAGGGACCACAGATACGCAGTATTTT. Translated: CASSVGTGTTDTQYF.